The T cell receptor (beta chain) described here comes from a study of cytomegalovirus exposure and HLA in healthy donors. Study in general: About 83 million unique TCRs from HLA-typed donors made up an early data release. Study-wide results and limits: Serostatus for CMV was the only available immune exposure information. Being indistinguishable, some V segments were excluded, TRBV6-2 and TRBV6-3 among them.

13 Jbeta primers and 60 Vbeta primers were used for the PCR. TCRdb keeps only in-frame clones here, not all; method: immunoSEQ multiplex PCR. The sample contains 150,000 to 200,000 clones, around 77% of which appear only once. Points on this clone: Its antigen is unknown.

Germline-derived CDR1 and CDR2 are MNHNS and SASEGT. The V end lost 3 bases, the J end lost 0 bases, and 9 bases lay between the germline ends. The CDR3 runs 14 residues. Sequenced: PBMCs. V and J are TRBV6-1 and TRBJ2-7; D may be TRBD2 (6 bases). The TCR sequence derives from a woman in her thirties or forties in good health and CMV-seronegative. CDR3 nucleotide sequence: TGTGCCAGCAGTGATCTAGCGCACTCCTACGAGCAGTACTTC. It encodes CASSDLAHSYEQYF.